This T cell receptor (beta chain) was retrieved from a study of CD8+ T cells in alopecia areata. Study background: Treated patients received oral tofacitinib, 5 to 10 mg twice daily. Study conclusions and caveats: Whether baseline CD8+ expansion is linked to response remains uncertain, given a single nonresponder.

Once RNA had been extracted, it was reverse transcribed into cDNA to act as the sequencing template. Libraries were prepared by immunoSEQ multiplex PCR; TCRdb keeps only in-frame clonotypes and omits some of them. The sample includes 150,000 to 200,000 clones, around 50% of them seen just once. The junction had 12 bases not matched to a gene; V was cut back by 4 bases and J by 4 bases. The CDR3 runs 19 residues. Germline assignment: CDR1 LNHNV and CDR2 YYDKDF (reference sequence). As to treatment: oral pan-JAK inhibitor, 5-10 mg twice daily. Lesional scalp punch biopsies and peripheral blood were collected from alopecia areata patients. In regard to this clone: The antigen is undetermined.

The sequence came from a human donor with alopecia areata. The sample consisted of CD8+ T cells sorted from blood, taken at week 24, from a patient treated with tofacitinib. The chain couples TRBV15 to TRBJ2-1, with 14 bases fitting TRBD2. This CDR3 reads CATSKRLGTSGGTYNEQFF. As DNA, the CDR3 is TGTGCCACCAGCAAAAGACTCGGGACTAGCGGGGGAACTTACAATGAGCAGTTCTTC.